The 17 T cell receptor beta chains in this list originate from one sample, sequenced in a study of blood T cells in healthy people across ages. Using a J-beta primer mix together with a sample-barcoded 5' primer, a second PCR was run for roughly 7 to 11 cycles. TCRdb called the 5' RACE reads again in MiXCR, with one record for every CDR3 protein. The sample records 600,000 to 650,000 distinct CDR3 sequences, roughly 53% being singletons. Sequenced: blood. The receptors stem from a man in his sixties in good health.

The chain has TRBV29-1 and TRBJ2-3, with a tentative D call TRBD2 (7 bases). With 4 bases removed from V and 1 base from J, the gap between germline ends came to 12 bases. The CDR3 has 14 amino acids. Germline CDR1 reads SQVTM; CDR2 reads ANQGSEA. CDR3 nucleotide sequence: TGCAGCGTTGCCGCGGGGGCCCGCACAGATACGCAGTATTTT. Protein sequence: CSVAAGARTDTQYF.

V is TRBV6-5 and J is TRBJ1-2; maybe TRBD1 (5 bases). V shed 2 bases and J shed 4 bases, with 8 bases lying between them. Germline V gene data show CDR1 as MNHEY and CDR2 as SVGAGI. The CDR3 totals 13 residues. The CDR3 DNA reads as TGTGCCAGCAGTTACCGGGGCCTCTATGGCTACACCTTC. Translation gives CASSYRGLYGYTF.

CDR3 region: CASSLELAGVQETQYF. The CDR3 DNA is TGTGCCAGCAGTTTAGAGCTAGCGGGGGTGCAAGAGACCCAGTACTTC. The chain couples TRBV28 to TRBJ2-5, with TRBD2 matching over 10 bases. Germline V gene sequence: CDR1 MDHEN, CDR2 SYDVKM. The junction had 5 bases not matched to a gene; V was cut back by 2 bases and J by 2 bases. The CDR3 is 16 residues long.

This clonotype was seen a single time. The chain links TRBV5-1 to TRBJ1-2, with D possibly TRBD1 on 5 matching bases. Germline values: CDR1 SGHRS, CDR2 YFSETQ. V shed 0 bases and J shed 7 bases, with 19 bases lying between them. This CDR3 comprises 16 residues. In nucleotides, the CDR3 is TGCGCCAGCAGCTTGGGCGGCAGGGATTCCTCTCTTGGCTACACCTTC. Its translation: CASSLGGRDSSLGYTF.

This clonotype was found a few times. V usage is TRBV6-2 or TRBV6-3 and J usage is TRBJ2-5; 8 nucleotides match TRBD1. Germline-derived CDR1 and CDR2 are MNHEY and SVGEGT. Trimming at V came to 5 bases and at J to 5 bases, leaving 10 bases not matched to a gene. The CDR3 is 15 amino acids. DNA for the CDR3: TGTGCCAGCAGTGACGGACAGGGCCTCGGGGAGACCCAGTACTTC. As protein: CASSDGQGLGETQYF.

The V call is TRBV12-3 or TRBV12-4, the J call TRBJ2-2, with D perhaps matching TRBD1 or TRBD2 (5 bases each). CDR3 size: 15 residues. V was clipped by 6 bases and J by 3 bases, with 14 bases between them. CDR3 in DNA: TGTGCCAGCAGCTCAGGGACGACGGACACCGGGGAGCTGTTTTTT. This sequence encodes CASSSGTTDTGELFF.

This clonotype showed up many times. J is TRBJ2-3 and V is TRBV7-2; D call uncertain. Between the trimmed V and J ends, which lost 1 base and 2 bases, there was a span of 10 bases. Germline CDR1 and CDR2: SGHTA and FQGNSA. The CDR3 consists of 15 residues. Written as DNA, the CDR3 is TGTGCCAGCAGCTTAGGGCTGGCATTCACAGATACGCAGTATTTT. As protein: CASSLGLAFTDTQYF.

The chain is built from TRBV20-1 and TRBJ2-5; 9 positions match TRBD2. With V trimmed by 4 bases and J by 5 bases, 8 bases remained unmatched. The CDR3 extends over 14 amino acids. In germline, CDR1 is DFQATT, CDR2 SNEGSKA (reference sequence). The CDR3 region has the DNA TGCAGTGCTAATCCCCCTAGCGGGGTTGAGACCCAGTACTTC. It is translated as CSANPPSGVETQYF.

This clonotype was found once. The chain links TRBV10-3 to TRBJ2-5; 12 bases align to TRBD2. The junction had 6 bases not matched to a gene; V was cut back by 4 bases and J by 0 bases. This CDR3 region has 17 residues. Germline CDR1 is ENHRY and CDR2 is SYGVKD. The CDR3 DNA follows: TGTGCCATCAGTGCGGCTAGCGGGGGGGATCACCAAGAGACCCAGTACTTC. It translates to CAISAASGGDHQETQYF.

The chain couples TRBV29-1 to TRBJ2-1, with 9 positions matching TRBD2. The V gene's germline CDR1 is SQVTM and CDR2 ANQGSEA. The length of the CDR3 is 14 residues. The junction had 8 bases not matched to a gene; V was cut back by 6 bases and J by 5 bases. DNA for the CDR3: TGCAGCGTCCTTAGCGGGAGAGCTAACAATGAGCAGTTCTTC. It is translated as CSVLSGRANNEQFF.

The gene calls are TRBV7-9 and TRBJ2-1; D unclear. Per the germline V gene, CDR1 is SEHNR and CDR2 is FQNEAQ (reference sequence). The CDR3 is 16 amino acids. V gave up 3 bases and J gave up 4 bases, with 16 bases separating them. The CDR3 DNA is TGTGCCAGCAGCTTCAGTCACCCATTGGGGTACAATGAGCAGTTCTTC. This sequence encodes CASSFSHPLGYNEQFF.

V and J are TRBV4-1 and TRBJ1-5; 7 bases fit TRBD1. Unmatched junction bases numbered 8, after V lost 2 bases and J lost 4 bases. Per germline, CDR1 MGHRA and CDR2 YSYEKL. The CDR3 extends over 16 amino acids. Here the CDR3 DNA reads TGCGCCAGCAGCCAAAGGGGGGGACAGCTAAATCAGCCCCAGCATTTT. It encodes CASSQRGGQLNQPQHF.

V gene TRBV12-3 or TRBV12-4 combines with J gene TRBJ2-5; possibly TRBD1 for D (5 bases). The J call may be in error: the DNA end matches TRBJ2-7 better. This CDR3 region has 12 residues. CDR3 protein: CASSFLRAEQYF. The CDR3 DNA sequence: TGTGCCAGCAGTTTCCTCAGGGCCGAGCAGTACTTC.

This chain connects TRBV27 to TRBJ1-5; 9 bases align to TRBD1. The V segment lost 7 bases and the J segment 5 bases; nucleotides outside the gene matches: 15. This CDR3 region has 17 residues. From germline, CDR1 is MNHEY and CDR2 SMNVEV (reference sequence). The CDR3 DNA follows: TGTGCCAGCACCCTCCGGGACAGGGATTACGTAGATCAGCCCCAGCATTTT. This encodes CASTLRDRDYVDQPQHF.

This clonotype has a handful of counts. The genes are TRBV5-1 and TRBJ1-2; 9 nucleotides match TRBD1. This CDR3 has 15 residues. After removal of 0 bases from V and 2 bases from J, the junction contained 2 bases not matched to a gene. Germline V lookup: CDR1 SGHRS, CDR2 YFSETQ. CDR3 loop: CASSLDDRGNYGYTF. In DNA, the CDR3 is TGCGCCAGCAGCTTGGATGACAGGGGGAACTATGGCTACACCTTC.

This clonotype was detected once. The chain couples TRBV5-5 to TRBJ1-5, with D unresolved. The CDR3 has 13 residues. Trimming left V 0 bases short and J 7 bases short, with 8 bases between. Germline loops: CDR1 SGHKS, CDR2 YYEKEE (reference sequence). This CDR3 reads CASSLERPQPQHF. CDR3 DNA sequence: TGTGCCAGCAGCTTGGAAAGACCCCAGCCCCAGCATTTT.

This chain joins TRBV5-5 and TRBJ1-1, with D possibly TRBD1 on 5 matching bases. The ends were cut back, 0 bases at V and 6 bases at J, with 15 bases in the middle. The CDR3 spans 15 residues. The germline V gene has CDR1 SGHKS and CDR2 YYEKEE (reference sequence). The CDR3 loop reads CASSLDLIGHAEAFF. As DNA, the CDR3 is TGTGCCAGCAGCTTGGACTTGATTGGACACGCTGAAGCTTTCTTT.